The T cell receptor beta chain under discussion was sequenced for a study of T cells in Graves' hyperthyroidism and ophthalmopathy. Amplification of TCR beta CDR3 regions used RNA as the template. Carried out on the TCR CDR3, a first-round RT-PCR used the HTBI primer set. TCRdb ran MiXCR on the multiplex PCR reads and lists one entry per CDR3 protein. The top ten hold 11% to 15% of the sample, which has more than 450,000 distinct CDR3 sequences, about 14% seen once. Whole-study results and caveats: A model built on 13 V-J features separated ophthalmopathy from stable hyperthyroidism.

This clonotype came up many times. Its matching antigen is unknown. V lost 2 bases to trimming and J lost 0 bases; unmatched junction nucleotides: 3. The CDR3 covers 16 residues. Per germline, CDR1 SGHTA and CDR2 FQGNSA. The rearrangement joins TRBV7-2 to TRBJ2-2; TRBD2 matches at 7 bases. The sample comprised blood. The receptor was isolated from a woman aged 40-49 years with Graves' hyperthyroidism. In DNA, the CDR3 is TGTGCCAGCAGCTTATTTCGGGGGGCGAACACCGGGGAGCTGTTTTTT. Its translation is CASSLFRGANTGELFF.